This T cell receptor (beta chain) was recorded in a study of CXCR3-negative and CXCR3-positive naive CD8 T cells. As to this clonotype: Its cognate antigen is unknown.

The study, taken as a whole, reports: Partial loss of CXCR3 expression followed cryopreservation; most assays used fresh PBMCs.

TRB cDNA libraries were made by UMI-labeled 5' RACE. After re-calling the 5' RACE reads, TCRdb lists one entry per CDR3 protein, DNA absent. This sample contains thousands of distinct CDR3 sequences. Per germline, CDR1 SGDLS and CDR2 YYNGEE. The CDR3 covers 13 residues. The genes are TRBV9 and TRBJ2-1. Sequencing was carried out using naive CXCR3- CD8+ T cells from blood. Subset in this sample: CD45RO-CCR7+CD27+CD95- naive CD8+ T cells lacking CXCR3 (TNR3-). This TCR was recovered from a human donor in good health. Some clones in this sample may be carry-over from other donors' samples. CDR3: CASSGAVYNEQFF.